This T cell receptor (beta chain) derives from a study of blood T cell repertoires in COVID-19. In germline, CDR1 is ENHRY, CDR2 SYGVKD. V dropped 4 bases and J dropped 5 bases, with 13 bases sitting between them. The CDR3 has 14 residues. Seattle cases were enrolled at active infection and followed longitudinally. Produced via immunoSEQ multiplex PCR; TCRdb's table is partial and in-frame only. This table has approximately 290,000 clones, roughly 91% appearing once. This TCR came from a woman aged 30 to 39 with COVID-19, enrolled during active disease. Sample: peripheral blood. This chain connects TRBV10-3 to TRBJ2-3, with D uncertain. The CDR3 sequence: CAISGGLLIDTQYF. As DNA, the CDR3 is TGTGCCATCAGTGGAGGCCTTCTGATAGATACGCAGTATTTT.